The rows below give T cell receptor beta chains drawn from one sample of a study of CD8 T cells in Susac syndrome. MiXCR was run by TCRdb on the immunoSEQ multiplex PCR reads, yielding one entry per CDR3 protein. The table shows approximately 120,000 distinct CDR3 sequences, with over 85% occurring only once. The sequencing input was CD8+ T cells from PBMCs. These receptors all come from a human donor with multiple sclerosis. Both conserved end residues are part of each CDR3. The D gene is left open where the match is weak. Clone size is given for some rows only: seen once, a few or many times, or a class if the clone is expanded.

v_gene	j_gene	abundance	d_gene	CDR3nt	CDR3aa
TRBV13	TRBJ2-7	few	.	TGTGCCAGCAGCGCGACAGGTTCATACGAGCAGTACTTC	CASSATGSYEQYF
TRBV12-3/TRBV12-4	TRBJ1-2	.	TRBD1	TGTGCCAGCAGTTTCGGGACAGCCTATGGCTACACCTTC	CASSFGTAYGYTF
TRBV5-1	TRBJ2-3	once	.	TGCGCCAGCAGCTTGTACAGGGCCAGCACAGATACGCAGTATTTT	CASSLYRASTDTQYF
TRBV12-3/TRBV12-4	TRBJ2-3	.	.	TGTGCCAGCAGTTTTCTGGTTTCCACCACAGATACGCAGTATTTT	CASSFLVSTTDTQYF
TRBV7-6	TRBJ2-5	.	.	TGTGCCAGCAGCCCCTATCGGACTGGCATAGAGACCCAGTACTTC	CASSPYRTGIETQYF
TRBV7-9	TRBJ1-1	.	.	TGTGCCAGCAGCTTAGCAGGCCAGCGAGAAGCTTTCTTT	CASSLAGQREAFF
TRBV29-1	TRBJ2-1	.	.	TGCAGCGTTGAGTCCCTAGTAAATGAGCAGTTCTTC	CSVESLVNEQFF
TRBV29-1	TRBJ2-7	.	.	TGCAGCGTTGAAGATGCGGGGGCCCCCCCCTACGAGCAGTACTTC	CSVEDAGAPPYEQYF
TRBV6-1	TRBJ2-7	.	.	TGTGCCAGCAGTGAAGCGGGGACCTACGAGCAGTACTTC	CASSEAGTYEQYF
TRBV24-1	TRBJ1-2	.	.	TGTGCCACCTCCCCGTGGGACAACGATGGCTACACCTTC	CATSPWDNDGYTF
TRBV4-1	TRBJ2-7	.	.	TGCGCCAGCAGCCAAGGGCCGGGCGAGCAGTACTTC	CASSQGPGEQYF
TRBV20-1	TRBJ1-1	.	TRBD1	TGCAGTGCTAGAGAGCCAGGGGGCGATTTCACTGAAGCTTTCTTT	CSAREPGGDFTEAFF
TRBV9	TRBJ2-2	.	TRBD1	TGTGCCAGCAGCGAACAGGGGTACGACACCGGGGAGCTGTTTTTT	CASSEQGYDTGELFF
TRBV20-1	TRBJ1-2	.	.	TGCAGTGCTAGAGCTCCCGGGGGCGACTATGGCTACACCTTC	CSARAPGGDYGYTF
TRBV4-1	TRBJ2-5	.	TRBD2	TGCGCCAGCAGCAGGACTAGCGGGAGAGCTGAGACCCAGTACTTC	CASSRTSGRAETQYF
TRBV2	TRBJ2-1	.	TRBD2	TGTGCCAGCAGGGCAGCGGGAGGAGGGTTGAGTGAGCAGTTCTTC	CASRAAGGGLSEQFF
TRBV19	TRBJ2-1	.	.	TGTGCCATTAAACAGGGAGGTGAGCAGTTCTTC	CAIKQGGEQFF
TRBV7-9	TRBJ1-2	.	.	TGTGCCAGCAGACAGGATAGTATAAACTATGGCTACACCTTC	CASRQDSINYGYTF
TRBV5-6	TRBJ2-2	.	.	TGTGCCAGCAGCTCCCCCGGACTCCATACCGGGGAGCTGTTTTTT	CASSSPGLHTGELFF
TRBV7-3	TRBJ2-1	once	TRBD2	TGTGCCAGCAGCCTTAACGGGGGACTAGCGGGAGTACCTGGGAATGAGCAGTTCTTC	CASSLNGGLAGVPGNEQFF
TRBV6-6	TRBJ2-5	.	.	TGTGCCAGCAGGGCGGGCAGCCAGTACCAAGAGACCCAGTACTTC	CASRAGSQYQETQYF
TRBV27	TRBJ1-6	.	.	TGTGCCAGCAGCCCACGGCGAGATGGTTCACCCCTCCACTTT	CASSPRRDGSPLHF
TRBV13	TRBJ2-1	.	TRBD2	TGTGCCAGCAGCACCCAATTAGCGGGAGAGCAGTTCTTC	CASSTQLAGEQFF
TRBV5-4	TRBJ1-1	.	.	TGTGCCAGCAGCTCCGAGGGGAGGCCGGACTCTGAAGCTTTCTTT	CASSSEGRPDSEAFF
TRBV5-1	TRBJ1-1	.	.	TGCGCCAGCAGCTTGGACAAATTTCTTCAGTGGGGCACTGAAGCTTTCTTT	CASSLDKFLQWGTEAFF
TRBV27	TRBJ1-2	.	.	TGTGCCAGCAGTGCAATTATAGGCTATGGCTACACCTTC	CASSAIIGYGYTF
TRBV5-1	TRBJ2-3	.	TRBD2	TGCGCCAGCAGCTCCACTAGCGCCAGCACAGATACGCAGTATTTT	CASSSTSASTDTQYF
TRBV7-9	TRBJ1-1	.	.	TGTGCCAGCAGCTACGTGGGCAACACTGAAGCTTTCTTT	CASSYVGNTEAFF
TRBV27	TRBJ1-5	.	.	TGTGCCACAGGGGAGTATAGCAATCAGCCCCAGCATTTT	CATGEYSNQPQHF
TRBV12-3/TRBV12-4	TRBJ2-5	.	TRBD2	TGTGCCAGCAGTCCCCTAGCGGGAGGAGAGACCCAGTACTTC	CASSPLAGGETQYF
TRBV6-6	TRBJ1-2	.	.	TGTGCCACCTCGTCGGAGGGTGGCTACACCTTC	CATSSEGGYTF
TRBV15	TRBJ1-4	.	.	TGTGCCACCAGCAGATCAGGCACAGGGAATGAAAAACTGTTTTTT	CATSRSGTGNEKLFF
TRBV14	TRBJ1-1	.	.	TGTGCCAGCAGCCCAACAGGGTTGCTCGAGGCTTTCTTT	CASSPTGLLEAFF
TRBV9	TRBJ2-1	.	.	TGTGCCAGCGGGGGACTCAACAATGAGCAGTTCTTC	CASGGLNNEQFF
TRBV9	TRBJ1-4	.	TRBD1	TGTGCCAGCAGCCAGACAGGGGACGGTGAAAAACTGTTTTTT	CASSQTGDGEKLFF
TRBV5-8	TRBJ2-3	.	.	TGTGCCAGCAGCTTGGCCTGGGAGAGCTATCCCACAGATACGCAGTATTTT	CASSLAWESYPTDTQYF
TRBV6-1	TRBJ1-5	few	.	TGTGCCAGCAGTTATTCTGACAGCGTTTATCAGCCCCAGCATTTT	CASSYSDSVYQPQHF
TRBV29-1	TRBJ1-2	.	.	TGCAGCGCCAGCCGGGACACTTCATATGGCTACACCTTC	CSASRDTSYGYTF
TRBV6-4	TRBJ2-3	.	TRBD2	TGTGCCAGCAGCGTCGGGCGGGGGGGCACAGATACGCAGTATTTT	CASSVGRGGTDTQYF
TRBV7-9	TRBJ1-5	.	TRBD1	TGTGCCAGCAGCTTAGTACAGGGGGATGAGCAGCCCCAGCATTTT	CASSLVQGDEQPQHF
TRBV3-1	TRBJ1-6	.	.	TGTGCCAGCAGCCAGGGAAGAGGTTCACCCCTCCACTTT	CASSQGRGSPLHF
TRBV4-1	TRBJ2-7	.	TRBD1	TGCGCCAGCAGCCTACGGACAGGCAACTACGAGCAGTACTTC	CASSLRTGNYEQYF
TRBV15	TRBJ2-3	.	.	TGTGCCACCAGCCCTCTGGGGGCGAGCACAGATACGCAGTATTTT	CATSPLGASTDTQYF
TRBV6-6	TRBJ1-1	.	.	TGTGCCAGCAGTTACTCATCTGAAGCTTTCTTT	CASSYSSEAFF
TRBV20-1	TRBJ1-5	.	.	TGCAGTGCTAGAGATAGGGCGGGCTATAGCAATCAGCCCCAGCATTTT	CSARDRAGYSNQPQHF
TRBV9	TRBJ1-5	.	.	TGTGCCAGCAGCGGGGGGGCCAGCTTGAGCAATCAGCCCCAGCATTTT	CASSGGASLSNQPQHF
TRBV7-9	TRBJ2-2	.	.	TGTGCCAGCAGCGTTCCAATACAGAACACCGGGGAGCTGTTTTTT	CASSVPIQNTGELFF
TRBV2	TRBJ2-2	.	.	TGTGCCAGCAGTGAAAAGGGCCAAGACACCGGGGAGCTGTTTTTT	CASSEKGQDTGELFF
TRBV20-1	TRBJ2-1	.	.	TGCAGTGCCCCGACCAGCGGGCCTTACAATGAGCAGTTCTTC	CSAPTSGPYNEQFF
TRBV29-1	TRBJ1-4	once	.	TGCAGCGTTCACAGCCCGAATGAAAAACTGTTTTTT	CSVHSPNEKLFF
TRBV7-8	TRBJ2-7	.	TRBD1	TGTGCCAGCAGCTTAGGACAGGGCATCCTCTACGAGCAGTACTTC	CASSLGQGILYEQYF